A single sample gave rise to the 20 T cell receptor beta chains below, sequenced in a study of blood T cell repertoires in COVID-19. Clones were sequenced by immunoSEQ multiplex PCR, and TCRdb holds only the in-frame ones, with some missing. This repertoire shows 150,000 or so clones, 80% to 90% found once; its top ten account for approximately 15%. Sequences were obtained from peripheral blood. The receptors here all came from a woman in her thirties or forties with acute or convalescent COVID-19.

This chain uses TRBV6-6 with TRBJ2-1; 8 bases line up with TRBD1. The V gene's germline CDR1 is MNHNY and CDR2 SVGAGI (reference sequence). Trimming removed 5 bases from V and 1 base from J; junction bases left unmatched: 10. The CDR3 runs 17 residues. In nucleotides, the CDR3 is TGTGCCAGCAGTCCTAGGTCAGGGGGCGCTTCCTACAATGAGCAGTTCTTC. This encodes CASSPRSGGASYNEQFF.

The chain employs TRBV5-5 and TRBJ1-2, with D possibly being TRBD1 (5 bases). Germline CDR1 SGHKS, CDR2 YYEKEE (reference sequence). CDR3 length: 14 amino acids. Trimming cost V 3 bases and J 8 bases, with 17 bases left between them. CDR3 bases: TGTGCCAGCAGCTCGGACACGGATGGCAACGGCTACACCTTC. Amino acids: CASSSDTDGNGYTF.

The gene calls are TRBV28 and TRBJ1-2; D remains ambiguous. The length of the CDR3 is 13 residues. The germline V and J ends were trimmed by 1 base and 4 bases, with 7 bases remaining between them. The germline CDR1 and CDR2 sequences are MDHEN and SYDVKM. CDR3 coding DNA: TGTGCCAGCAGTTTATCAGTCGCCTATGGCTACACCTTC. Encoded protein: CASSLSVAYGYTF.

V and J are TRBV15 and TRBJ2-7, with a possible D match to TRBD2 (6 bases). Looked up from germline, CDR1 is LNHNV and CDR2 is YYDKDF (reference sequence). Trimming left V 4 bases short and J 6 bases short, with 19 bases between. The CDR3 contains 15 residues. In DNA form, the CDR3 reads TGTGCCACCAGCACCCGTCGTGGGGGGTTCATCGAGCAGTACTTC. This sequence encodes CATSTRRGGFIEQYF.

The chain has TRBV15 and TRBJ1-6, with D possibly being TRBD1 (6 bases). CDR1 is LNHNV, CDR2 YYDKDF, per germline (reference sequence). Deletions cut 5 bases from V and 8 bases from J, with 10 bases between. This CDR3 spans 13 amino acids. CDR3 in DNA: TGTGCCACCAGCGTGGACAGATATTCACCCCTCCACTTT. Amino acids: CATSVDRYSPLHF.

The V gene is TRBV28, the J gene TRBJ1-2; tentative D call: TRBD1 (6 bases). Germline CDR1 is MDHEN and CDR2 is SYDVKM. V was clipped by 5 bases and J by 6 bases, with 16 bases between them. The CDR3 has 14 residues. CDR3 residues: CASSPILRGHGYTF. CDR3 nucleotide sequence: TGTGCCAGCAGTCCGATCCTCAGGGGCCATGGCTACACCTTC.

The V call is TRBV11-2, the J call TRBJ1-6, with 7 bases identical to TRBD1. This CDR3 has 15 residues. V was clipped by 1 base and J by 7 bases; unmatched bases: 4. CDR1 is SGHAT and CDR2 is FQNNGV in the germline V gene. As DNA, the CDR3 is TGTGCCAGCAGCTTAGCGGGACAGCAAAATTCACCCCTCCACTTT. This encodes CASSLAGQQNSPLHF.

V gene TRBV13 combines with J gene TRBJ2-3; 14 positions agree with TRBD2. V shed 4 bases, J shed 5 bases, and the junction held 8 bases outside the gene matches. CDR3 length equals 17 residues. Germline V lookup: CDR1 PRHDT, CDR2 FYEKMQ (reference sequence). Here the CDR3 reads CASSSRRLAGGKDTQYF. CDR3 DNA sequence: TGTGCCAGCAGCTCTAGAAGACTAGCGGGGGGGAAAGATACGCAGTATTTT.

The chain has TRBV2 and TRBJ1-3; no reliable D call. Germline V gene sequence: CDR1 SNHLY, CDR2 FYNNEI. This CDR3 region has 16 residues. Trimming took off 0 bases at V and 8 bases at J, with 17 bases between the two ends. This CDR3 reads CASSEAAWKSGDTIYF. CDR3 coding DNA: TGTGCCAGCAGTGAAGCGGCCTGGAAGTCCGGGGACACCATATATTTT.

This chain connects TRBV1 to TRBJ2-7; the DNA was not used to check the table's D call, TRBD2. TRBV1 counts as a pseudogene. The CDR3 spans 20 residues. In DNA form, the CDR3 reads TGCACCAGCAGCCAAGTCCACCCGACTAGCGGGAGTAATAAGGCTGCCGAGCAGTACTTC. Translated: CTSSQVHPTSGSNKAAEQYF.

The CDR3 nucleotides read TGTGCCAGCAGCTTAGCCGGGACTAGCGGCTTCAATGAGCAGTTCTTC. Translating it yields CASSLAGTSGFNEQFF. The rearrangement uses TRBV11-2 and TRBJ2-1; 11 nucleotides match TRBD2. The CDR3 runs to 16 residues. The V segment lost 1 base and the J segment 6 bases; nucleotides outside the gene matches: 5. Germline lookup yields CDR1 SGHAT and CDR2 FQNNGV.

The chain recombines TRBV5-1 with TRBJ1-1; 8 bases are shared with TRBD1. Looked up from germline, CDR1 is SGHRS and CDR2 is YFSETQ. The CDR3 runs 14 residues. V was pared by 4 bases and J by 0 bases, with 2 bases of the junction left unmatched. The CDR3 nucleotides are TGCGCCAGCAGCCGACAGGGGCTGAACACTGAAGCTTTCTTT. Translating gives CASSRQGLNTEAFF.

CDR3 DNA: TGCGCCAGCAGCTTGGAGGGCGGGGCGAGCAATCAGCCCCAGCATTTT. It encodes CASSLEGGASNQPQHF. This chain links TRBV5-1 with TRBJ1-5, with D perhaps matching TRBD1 (5 bases). The CDR3 runs 16 residues. Germline lookup yields CDR1 SGHRS and CDR2 YFSETQ. Trimming took 0 bases from V and 1 from J, leaving 11 bases between them. The variable domain in full, with the rest retrieved from reference TRBV5-1 and TRBJ1-5, is KAGVTQTPRYLIKTRGQQVTLSCSPISGHRSVSWYQQTPGQGLQFLFEYFSETQRNKGNFPGRFSGRQFSNSRSEMNVSTLELGDSALYLCASSLEGGASNQPQHFGDGTRLSIL.

The genes are TRBV29-1 and TRBJ2-5; D perhaps matches TRBD2 (6 bases). V was cut by 8 bases and J by 0 bases, with 10 bases left in between. Germline loops: CDR1 SQVTM, CDR2 ANQGSEA. There are 12 residues in the CDR3. In DNA, the CDR3 is TGCAGCCATGGAGGGTACCAAGAGACCCAGTACTTC. Its translation: CSHGGYQETQYF. Complete variable domain (other parts from reference TRBV29-1 and TRBJ2-5): SAVISQKPSRDICQRGTSLTIQCQVDSQVTMMFWYRQQPGQSLTLIATANQGSEATYESGFVIDKFPISRPNLTFSTLTVSNMSPEDSSIYLCSHGGYQETQYFGPGTRLLVL.

The chain recombines TRBV5-1 with TRBJ1-1, with D hard to call. Germline V gene data show CDR1 as SGHRS and CDR2 as YFSETQ. The CDR3 consists of 15 residues. V lost 4 bases to trimming and J lost 1 base, with 14 bases between them. The CDR3 region is CASSRDTQRNTEAFF. CDR3 nucleotides: TGCGCCAGCAGCCGAGATACACAGAGGAACACTGAAGCTTTCTTT.

The chain joins TRBV7-9 to TRBJ1-1, with unresolved D. This CDR3 spans 13 amino acids. Per germline, CDR1 SEHNR and CDR2 FQNEAQ (reference sequence). The germline V and J ends were trimmed by 5 bases and 5 bases, with 12 bases remaining between them. CDR3 nucleotide sequence: TGTGCCAGCAGCCCCATGTTCGGGACTGAAGCTTTCTTT. Amino acids: CASSPMFGTEAFF.

V and J are TRBV28 and TRBJ2-2; a possible D gene is TRBD1 (6 bases). The CDR3 covers 15 residues. Between the trimmed V and J ends, which lost 5 bases and 1 base, there was a span of 11 bases. The V gene's germline CDR1 is MDHEN and CDR2 SYDVKM. CDR3 in amino acids: CASSPMTGNTGELFF. CDR3 nucleotide sequence: TGTGCCAGCAGTCCGATGACAGGGAACACCGGGGAGCTGTTTTTT.

The chain carries TRBV6-6 and TRBJ2-7, with D possibly being TRBD2 (5 bases). Per germline, CDR1 MNHNY and CDR2 SVGAGI (reference sequence). Trimming pared 6 bases from V and 2 bases from J, leaving 14 bases between. This CDR3 contains 14 residues. The CDR3 here is CASSLLRDAYEQYF. In nucleotides, the CDR3 is TGTGCCAGCAGCTTACTACGGGATGCCTACGAGCAGTACTTC.

In its sample, this clone was seen once. V is TRBV11-1 and J is TRBJ2-7, with D possibly being TRBD2 (5 bases). The CDR3 has 16 amino acids. V lost 5 bases to trimming and J lost 0 bases, with 17 bases between them. Germline CDR1 and CDR2: SGHAT and FQDESV (reference sequence). The CDR3 DNA reads as TGTGCCAGCAGCCCCGGACGGACTGAGAGCTCCTACGAGCAGTACTTC. It encodes CASSPGRTESSYEQYF.

The chain joins TRBV6-1 to TRBJ1-4; 7 bases fit TRBD1. The CDR3 is 17 amino acids. The germline V gene has CDR1 MNHNS and CDR2 SASEGT. The ends lost 2 bases at V and 6 bases at J; junction bases unmatched: 12. CDR3 sequence (DNA): TGTGCCAGCAGTGAACCCCCAGGGGGAATTGGTGATGAAAAACTGTTTTTT. Residues: CASSEPPGGIGDEKLFF.